A single sample is the source of the 10 T cell receptor beta chains below, sequenced in a study of follicular helper T cells after annual influenza vaccination. Data came from immunoSEQ multiplex PCR; TCRdb stores just in-frame clones and leaves some out. The data show 9,300 or so clones, roughly 80% seen once. Stated time point: 2015-2016 season, pre-vaccination. The material sequenced was CXCR5+ CD38- circulating T follicular helper cells from blood, taken on the day of influenza vaccination. As for subset: circulating Tfh, non-naive CD4+CXCR5+PD-1+ (ICOS+CD38+ or ICOS-CD38-). These TCRs come from an adult who received the influenza vaccine.

The rearrangement uses TRBV27 and TRBJ1-4; 9 bases map to TRBD1. The CDR3 totals 14 residues. Germline CDR1 is MNHEY and CDR2 is SMNVEV (reference sequence). V lost 4 bases and J lost 6; bases outside the gene matches: 3. The CDR3 DNA reads as TGTGCCAGCAGTTCCCACAGGGGGCATGAAAAACTGTTTTTT. This translates into CASSSHRGHEKLFF.

The gene calls are TRBV5-4 and TRBJ2-7; 9 nucleotides line up with TRBD2. V was pared by 6 bases and J by 5 bases, with 18 bases of the junction left unmatched. The CDR3 is made up of 17 amino acids. Looked up from germline, CDR1 is SGHNT and CDR2 is YYREEE (reference sequence). CDR3 DNA: TGTGCCAGCACTACTGGATCTAGCGGGGTGAACCCCCACGAGCAGTACTTC. Its protein product is CASTTGSSGVNPHEQYF.

The gene calls are TRBV5-1 and TRBJ1-2, with 8 bases aligning to TRBD1. Trimming took 4 bases from V and 4 from J; bases not matched to a gene: 6. CDR1 is SGHRS and CDR2 is YFSETQ in the germline V gene. The CDR3 extends over 14 amino acids. DNA for the CDR3: TGCGCCAGCAGCGATCAGGGGGCTAGCTATGGCTACACCTTC. Translating gives CASSDQGASYGYTF.

The chain combines TRBV6-5 with TRBJ2-3; 10 nucleotides line up with TRBD2. The CDR3 consists of 15 residues. Unmatched junction bases numbered 10, after V lost 6 bases and J lost 7 bases. Germline V gene data show CDR1 as MNHEY and CDR2 as SVGAGI. The CDR3 nucleotides are TGTGCCAGCAGCAAAGCGGGAGGGCCTAGGAATACGCAGTATTTT. Protein product: CASSKAGGPRNTQYF.

The chain recombines TRBV27 with TRBJ2-6; D uncertain. The V end was cut by 0 bases, the J end by 4 bases, with 13 bases between. This CDR3 comprises 17 residues. Looked up from germline, CDR1 is MNHEY and CDR2 is SMNVEV (reference sequence). The CDR3 loop reads CASSLSIRAVGANVLTF. CDR3 DNA sequence: TGTGCCAGCAGTTTATCGATAAGGGCTGTCGGGGCCAACGTCCTGACTTTC.

The rearrangement uses TRBV5-5 and TRBJ2-3; D possibly corresponds to TRBD1 (5 bases). V dropped 7 bases and J dropped 2 bases, with 14 bases sitting between them. Germline CDR1 is SGHKS and CDR2 is YYEKEE (reference sequence). This CDR3 is built from 14 residues. CDR3 nucleotides: TGTGCCAGCTCTGTGGACACCTCCACAGATACGCAGTATTTT. Translating gives CASSVDTSTDTQYF.

The gene calls are TRBV28 and TRBJ1-1, with D tentatively TRBD1 (6 bases). Germline values: CDR1 MDHEN, CDR2 SYDVKM. This CDR3 spans 11 amino acids. Between the trimmed V and J ends, which lost 7 bases and 6 bases, there was a span of 9 bases. CDR3 in amino acids: CASTRGPEAFF. CDR3 nucleotides: TGTGCCAGCACCCGGGGGCCTGAAGCTTTCTTT.

This chain's CDR3 is CASSPKGHHQETQYF. The CDR3 region has the DNA TGTGCCAGCAGCCCAAAGGGCCACCACCAAGAGACCCAGTACTTC. The chain is built from TRBV5-4 and TRBJ2-5; D unresolved. Germline values: CDR1 SGHNT, CDR2 YYREEE (reference sequence). The CDR3 loop spans 15 amino acids. V gave up 4 bases and J gave up 0 bases, with 13 bases separating them. Full variable domain (missing parts from reference TRBV5-4 and TRBJ2-5): ETGVTQSPTHLIKTRGQQVTLRCSSQSGHNTVSWYQQALGQGPQFIFQYYREEENGRGNFPPRFSGLQFPNYSSELNVNALELDDSALYLCASSPKGHHQETQYFGPGTRLLVL.

The chain carries TRBV7-2 and TRBJ2-7; the D gene is possibly TRBD2 (6 bases). The V and J ends lost 6 bases and 0 bases respectively, with 15 bases between them. Germline loops: CDR1 SGHTA, CDR2 FQGNSA. The CDR3 is 15 amino acids. The CDR3 loop is CASSFGFGSSYEQYF. The CDR3 DNA is TGTGCCAGCAGTTTCGGTTTCGGGAGCTCCTACGAGCAGTACTTC.

The V call is TRBV28, the J call TRBJ1-2; D not certain. V lost 2 bases, J lost 0 bases, and 7 bases lay in between. The germline CDR1 and CDR2 sequences are MDHEN and SYDVKM. The CDR3 covers 14 residues. CDR3 DNA: TGTGCCAGCAGTTTAAGTAGATCTAACTATGGCTACACCTTC. Its protein is CASSLSRSNYGYTF.